Each of the 28 T cell receptor beta chains below was sequenced from the same sample in a study of cytomegalovirus exposure and HLA in healthy donors. PCR used 60 Vbeta primers and 13 Jbeta primers. Data came from immunoSEQ multiplex PCR; TCRdb stores just in-frame clones and leaves some out. The sample records just under 95,000 clones, 81% being singletons. The source material was PBMCs. The receptor source for this set is a girl between 2 and 10 years old in good health and CMV-seropositive.

The chain employs TRBV7-8 and TRBJ1-1; 9 bases line up with TRBD1. The trim removed 4 bases at V and 1 base at J, leaving 4 bases unmatched. This CDR3 comprises 15 residues. Germline CDR1 SGHVS, CDR2 FQNEAQ. The DNA of the CDR3 is TGTGCCAGCAGCTACCTGGGACAGGGGAACACTGAAGCTTTCTTT. Protein product: CASSYLGQGNTEAFF.

The chain joins TRBV30 to TRBJ2-7; maybe TRBD1 (6 bases). The V and J ends lost 5 bases and 6 bases respectively, with 14 bases between them. Looked up from germline, CDR1 is GTSNPN and CDR2 is SVGIG (reference sequence). This CDR3 contains 12 residues. The CDR3: CAWGDNRAEQYF. In DNA form, the CDR3 reads TGTGCCTGGGGGGACAATAGGGCCGAGCAGTACTTC. The full variable domain, completed using reference TRBV30 and TRBJ2-7, is SQTIHQWPATLVQPVGSPLSLECTVEGTSNPNLYWYRQAAGRGLQLLFYSVGIGQISSEVPQNLSASRPQDRQFILSSKKLLLSDSGFYLCAWGDNRAEQYFGPGTRLTVT.

The chain carries TRBV5-5 and TRBJ1-5; D not certain. Germline-derived CDR1 and CDR2 are SGHKS and YYEKEE (reference sequence). This CDR3 contains 12 residues. Trimming pared 2 bases from V and 3 bases from J, leaving 3 bases between. The CDR3 protein is CASSFNNQPQHF. CDR3 bases: TGTGCCAGCAGCTTCAACAATCAGCCCCAGCATTTT.

The rearrangement joins TRBV28 to TRBJ1-2; maybe TRBD1 (6 bases). Germline CDR1 MDHEN, CDR2 SYDVKM. CDR3 length: 14 residues. V was cut by 7 bases and J by 8 bases, with 20 bases left in between. CDR3 protein: CASTIGQPLGGYTF. The CDR3 DNA reads as TGTGCCAGCACTATAGGACAGCCGCTCGGGGGCTACACCTTC.

The chain recombines TRBV11-2 with TRBJ2-7; TRBD2 matches at 7 bases. This CDR3 is built from 15 residues. Germline V gene sequence: CDR1 SGHAT, CDR2 FQNNGV. J lost 5 bases, V lost 1 base, and 8 bases had no gene match. DNA of the CDR3: TGTGCCAGCAGCTTAGCCGGGGGGTCGTTGCACGAGCAGTACTTC. The encoded protein is CASSLAGGSLHEQYF.

The chain recombines TRBV27 with TRBJ2-7, with 10 bases identical to TRBD2. The germline CDR1 and CDR2 sequences are MNHEY and SMNVEV (reference sequence). The CDR3 contains 14 residues. J lost 3 bases, V lost 6 bases, and 5 bases had no gene match. The CDR3 coding sequence is TGTGCCAGCAGCCTTCGGACTAGCGGCTACGAGCAGTACTTC. It translates to CASSLRTSGYEQYF.

The chain uses TRBV28 and TRBJ1-2, with 7 bases fitting TRBD1. Losses at the gene ends were 6 bases for V and 8 bases for J; bases not matched to a gene: 9. The germline V gene has CDR1 MDHEN and CDR2 SYDVKM. The CDR3 has 13 amino acids. The CDR3 DNA follows: TGTGCCAGCAGCTCTCCAGGGGGGCAAGGCTACACCTTC. Protein: CASSSPGGQGYTF.

The V and J genes are TRBV7-9 and TRBJ2-7; D gene uncertain. This CDR3 is 15 amino acids long. Germline V gene lookup returns CDR1 SEHNR and CDR2 FQNEAQ (reference sequence). V was trimmed by 6 bases and J by 2 bases, leaving 17 bases between them. CDR3 amino acids: CASRSHGEHTYEQYF. The CDR3 nucleotides are TGTGCCAGCAGGTCCCATGGTGAGCATACCTACGAGCAGTACTTC.

The V and J genes are TRBV4-1 and TRBJ2-7; TRBD2 matches 8 bases. The CDR3 has 15 amino acids. V shed 1 base, J shed 0 bases, and the junction held 2 bases outside the gene matches. CDR1 and CDR2 (germline): MGHRA, YSYEKL. The CDR3 coding sequence is TGCGCCAGCAGCCAAGTTAGCGGGGCCTCCTACGAGCAGTACTTC. This codes for CASSQVSGASYEQYF.

The chain combines TRBV5-6 with TRBJ1-1, with D perhaps TRBD1 (5 bases). CDR3 length equals 12 residues. Trimming left V 3 bases short and J 4 bases short, with 7 bases between. Germline lookup yields CDR1 SGHDT and CDR2 YYEEEE. In DNA, the CDR3 is TGTGCCAGCAGCTGGGGGGGCACTGAAGCTTTCTTT. It encodes CASSWGGTEAFF. The whole variable domain, remainder taken from reference TRBV5-6 and TRBJ1-1, is DAGVTQSPTHLIKTRGQQVTLRCSPKSGHDTVSWYQQALGQGPQFIFQYYEEEERQRGNFPDRFSGHQFPNYSSELNVNALLLGDSALYLCASSWGGTEAFFGQGTRLTVV.

The chain links TRBV27 to TRBJ2-1; 9 bases agree with TRBD2. After removal of 2 bases from V and 4 bases from J, the junction contained 12 bases not matched to a gene. The V gene's germline CDR1 is MNHEY and CDR2 SMNVEV (reference sequence). There are 18 residues in the CDR3. The CDR3 DNA reads as TGTGCCAGCAGTTTACGGGCCGGCGCGGGAGGGCCTTACAATGAGCAGTTCTTC. Its translation is CASSLRAGAGGPYNEQFF.

This chain joins TRBV6-6 and TRBJ2-1; TRBD1 is a possible D gene (5 bases). The germline CDR1 and CDR2 sequences are MNHNY and SVGAGI (reference sequence). The CDR3 is 14 residues long. Trimming shortened V by 8 bases and J by 14 bases, and 25 bases separated the two germline ends. CDR3 amino acids: CASGHIDGVGPKFF. The CDR3 nucleotides are TGTGCCAGCGGCCACATCGACGGCGTGGGGCCTAAGTTCTTC.

The rearrangement uses TRBV1 and TRBJ1-2; the table calls TRBD1, which could not be checked here. TRBV1 corresponds to a pseudogene. This CDR3 spans 17 amino acids. CDR3 sequence reads: CTSSPRPRQGGYYGYTF. DNA of the CDR3: TGCACCAGCAGCCCGAGACCTAGACAGGGAGGTTACTATGGCTACACCTTC.

This clone was seen more than once but under ten times. The chain combines TRBV29-1 with TRBJ1-1; D ambiguous. Germline V gene data show CDR1 as SQVTM and CDR2 as ANQGSEA. This CDR3 spans 13 amino acids. V was shortened by 5 bases and J by 4 bases, with 14 bases between the two germline ends. The CDR3 protein is CSVRVEVGTEAFF. The CDR3 nucleotides read TGCAGCGTTCGGGTTGAAGTCGGCACTGAAGCTTTCTTT. The full variable domain, rest sourced from reference TRBV29-1 and TRBJ1-1, is SAVISQKPSRDICQRGTSLTIQCQVDSQVTMMFWYRQQPGQSLTLIATANQGSEATYESGFVIDKFPISRPNLTFSTLTVSNMSPEDSSIYLCSVRVEVGTEAFFGQGTRLTVV.

Note on this clone: At one boundary the junction diverges from the germline segment, which might be a read error. The chain uses TRBV11-2 and TRBJ2-7; no clear D gene. This CDR3 is built from 14 residues. CDR1 is SGHAT, CDR2 FQNNGV, per germline. CDR3 amino acids: CASTLETGTYEQYF. The CDR3 nucleotides are TGTGCCAGCACCTTAGAGACTGGAACCTACGAGCAGTACTTC.

This clone has a handful of counts. The chain uses TRBV30 and TRBJ2-1; 7 positions match TRBD2. Looked up from germline, CDR1 is GTSNPN and CDR2 is SVGIG (reference sequence). After removal of 6 bases from V and 0 bases from J, the junction contained 5 bases not matched to a gene. This CDR3 has 14 residues. The CDR3: CACSGGSSYNEQFF. For the CDR3, the DNA is TGTGCCTGCTCTGGCGGGAGCTCCTACAATGAGCAGTTCTTC.

This clone was detected once. The chain combines TRBV6-1 with TRBJ1-2; TRBD1 agrees at 7 bases. CDR1 is MNHNS and CDR2 is SASEGT in the germline V gene. This CDR3 is built from 12 residues. The junction had 1 base not matched to a gene; V was cut back by 5 bases and J by 4 bases. The CDR3 DNA is TGTGCCAGCAGTACAGGGGCCTATGGCTACACCTTC. This encodes CASSTGAYGYTF.

The chain links TRBV6-5 to TRBJ2-1, with 8 bases identical to TRBD2. The CDR3 totals 14 residues. V lost 5 bases, J lost 3 bases, and 3 bases stayed unmatched. Germline V gene data show CDR1 as MNHEY and CDR2 as SVGAGI. The DNA for the CDR3 is TGTGCCAGCAGTAAGCGGGAGATCTACAATGAGCAGTTCTTC. Translating it yields CASSKREIYNEQFF.

In this sample, this clone turned up once. The V gene is TRBV27, the J gene TRBJ2-2; D uncertain. The CDR3 is made up of 12 amino acids. CDR1 MNHEY and CDR2 SMNVEV come from the germline V gene (reference sequence). With 8 bases removed from V and 4 bases from J, the gap between germline ends came to 8 bases. The CDR3 reads CASPRSTGELFF. The CDR3 nucleotides are TGTGCCAGCCCCAGAAGCACCGGGGAGCTGTTTTTT.

V usage is TRBV15 and J usage is TRBJ2-1, with 9 bases aligning to TRBD2. Trimming at V came to 3 bases and at J to 0 bases, leaving 9 bases not matched to a gene. Germline values: CDR1 LNHNV, CDR2 YYDKDF (reference sequence). CDR3 length: 18 residues. The CDR3 protein is CATSSESGRPSSYNEQFF. The CDR3 bases are TGTGCCACCAGCAGCGAGAGCGGGAGGCCGAGCTCCTACAATGAGCAGTTCTTC.

V gene TRBV6-1 combines with J gene TRBJ2-5; D perhaps matches TRBD1 (5 bases). The V and J ends lost 10 bases and 6 bases respectively, with 12 bases between them. CDR1 is MNHNS and CDR2 is SASEGT in the germline V gene. There are 11 residues in the CDR3. The CDR3, as DNA: TGTGCCACCGCAGGGATACAGACCCAGTACTTC. Its translation: CATAGIQTQYF.

CDR3 sequence: CASGLGHGIGEQFF. The CDR3 DNA reads as TGTGCTAGTGGTTTGGGTCACGGGATAGGTGAGCAGTTCTTC. V usage is TRBV12-5 and J usage is TRBJ2-1; D is perhaps TRBD2 (5 bases). The V gene's germline CDR1 is LGHNT and CDR2 FRNRAP. Trimming shortened V by 1 base and J by 9 bases, and 13 bases separated the two germline ends. The CDR3 is 14 amino acids.

This clone was counted between two and nine times. The rearrangement joins TRBV7-9 to TRBJ1-2; D is perhaps TRBD1 (5 bases). Germline V lookup: CDR1 SEHNR, CDR2 FQNEAQ (reference sequence). This CDR3 is 12 amino acids long. Deletions cut 6 bases from V and 4 bases from J, with 9 bases between. In nucleotides, the CDR3 is TGTGCCAGCAGAGGGGCCTTCTATGGCTACACCTTC. It is translated as CASRGAFYGYTF.

V usage is TRBV19 and J usage is TRBJ1-5, with D maybe TRBD1 (6 bases). The CDR3 consists of 15 residues. V was pared by 4 bases and J by 5 bases, with 15 bases between. Germline CDR1 reads LNHDA; CDR2 reads SQIVND (reference sequence). The CDR3 region is CASSSTTGPHQPQHF. The CDR3 bases are TGTGCCAGTAGTAGCACAACAGGGCCCCATCAGCCCCAGCATTTT.

The chain has TRBV2 and TRBJ2-7, with TRBD1 as a possible D gene (5 bases). The germline V and J ends were trimmed by 8 bases and 2 bases, with 10 bases remaining between them. The CDR3 contains 12 residues. Per germline, CDR1 SNHLY and CDR2 FYNNEI. DNA for the CDR3: TGTGCCAGCTCACAGGTAGCCTACGAGCAGTACTTC. This codes for CASSQVAYEQYF. The complete variable domain, with remaining parts taken from reference TRBV2 and TRBJ2-7, reads EPEVTQTPSHQVTQMGQEVILRCVPISNHLYFYWYRQILGQKVEFLVSFYNNEISEKSEIFDDQFSVERPDGSNFTLKIRSTKLEDSAMYFCASSQVAYEQYFGPGTRLTVT.

This clone showed up just once. This rearrangement joins TRBV12-5 to TRBJ2-5; D might be TRBD2 (6 bases). The CDR3 has 14 residues. Germline CDR1 and CDR2: LGHNT and FRNRAP. Trimming removed 5 bases at V and 3 bases at J, with 13 bases between. CDR3 residues: CASGLGTGEETQYF. For the CDR3, the DNA is TGTGCTAGTGGTCTCGGGACGGGAGAAGAGACCCAGTACTTC.

This clone was detected only once. The chain has TRBV7-2 and TRBJ1-1; D is uncertain. CDR1 and CDR2 (germline): SGHTA, FQGNSA. The CDR3 has 12 residues. The germline V and J ends were trimmed by 2 bases and 3 bases, with 4 bases remaining between them. The CDR3 DNA reads TGTGCCAGCAGCTTACTATACACTGAAGCTTTCTTT. Protein sequence: CASSLLYTEAFF.

This clone was seen once. The chain employs TRBV27 and TRBJ1-2; TRBD1 is a possible D gene (5 bases). Per germline, CDR1 MNHEY and CDR2 SMNVEV (reference sequence). The CDR3 has 12 amino acids. V was pared by 4 bases and J by 7 bases, with 10 bases between. CDR3 residues: CASSYQGGGYTF. DNA of the CDR3: TGTGCCAGCAGTTACCAGGGCGGTGGCTACACCTTC.